This entry concerns a single T cell receptor (beta chain). There is no known antigen for this receptor. No quality values exist for individual bases; no much larger clone is one base distant. This sample is part of a study of T-cell memory formation after mild COVID-19 (dated by TCRdb to about 2021). In the study overall: TCR sequence clusters from the two donors were largely donor specific. In a couple of donors, T-cell clones that expanded and contracted after mild COVID-19 were followed by sequencing TCRalpha and TCRbeta repertoires longitudinally. The cohort comprised two young, previously healthy adult volunteers, one female and one male. Summary of the overall study and its limitations: Only a couple of mild cases were covered by the study, and larger cohorts that include severe cases with pre-infection samples were considered necessary. Some responding clones were detected in pre-infection memory, suggesting pre-existing cross-reactive memory T cells joined the SARS-CoV-2 response. Clones that contracted from day 15 to 85 showed balanced CD4/CD8 phenotypes, whereas a second wave of clones that expanded from day 15 to 37 leaned towards CD4+. Whether the second-wave clones peaking on day 37 were SARS-CoV-2 specific was not confirmed. Contracting CD4+ clones were located mainly in the CM and EM memory subsets, whereas CD8+ clones were found to be enriched in EMRA.

Ficoll-Paque density gradient centrifugation was the method used to isolate PBMCs. V loses 6 bases, J loses 2 bases, and the germline ends lie 13 bases apart. The CDR3 spans 14 residues, from the cysteine through the phenylalanine. The sequence is cut down to CDR3 DNA, 42 bases in frame from base 1. CDR1 and CDR2 were assigned from the germline V gene (reference sequence) as LNHNV and YYDKDF. Sequencing used an Illumina NovaSeq 6000. Using 5'RACE with constant-segment primers, TCRalpha and TCRbeta cDNA libraries were constructed, with sample barcodes and unique molecular identifiers added in the process. RNA was extracted from every sample with Trizol reagent. The libraries were amplified in two PCR steps, and the second step added a second sample barcode and Illumina TruSeq adapters. Libraries were sequenced on an Illumina NovaSeq with 2 x 150 bp paired-end reads. On the authors' methods: With migec v1.2.7, reads were demultiplexed and then collapsed into UMI-guided consensus sequences. Using mixcr v2.1.11, UMI consensuses were aligned to TRA and TRB V and J templates and then assembled into clonotypes. A clonotype was counted as expanded or contracted only if both edgeR and NoisET called the change significant, with noise models trained on biological replicates. edgeR calls used a false discovery rate-adjusted p below 0.01 and a log2 fold-change threshold of 1. As an exploratory analysis of dynamics, max-normalized trajectories of the 1000 most abundant clonotypes were examined by PCA with hierarchical clustering. Separately sequenced CD4+ and CD8+ repertoires were used to assign the CD4 or CD8 phenotype of responding clones. The public reads were reanalyzed by TCRdb: fastp trimming at Q25, MiXCR alignment, in-frame beta chains only. A single entry per CDR3 protein holds the most common genes and DNA from its merged rows. The V and J calls reflect TCRdb's pipeline rather than the authors' work. Present in this sample are about 440,000 distinct CDR3 sequences, 20% of which were seen just once. The ten largest make up roughly 8.4% of the sample.

Material for sequencing was PBMCs or a T cell subset sorted from them (not recorded which). Here the chain combines TRBV15 and TRBJ2-5; the best D guess is TRBD1, with 5 bases matching. This receptor was identified in an adult woman who had mild COVID-19 (a few samples of this study predate the infection). The sample titles of this study are shuffled in the database, so cell type and time point are left out; the donor was told from shared clones. The CDR3 protein sequence reads: CATRGRAHQETQYF. The nucleotide sequence is TGTGCCACCAGAGGCAGGGCTCATCAAGAGACCCAGTACTTC.